This record concerns one T cell receptor (beta chain) sequence. Its antigen is not known. CDR3 length: 13 amino acids. CDR1 is DFQATT and CDR2 is SNEGSKA in the germline V gene (reference sequence). Combining a sample-barcoded 5' primer with a J-beta primer mix, a second PCR ran for roughly 7 to 11 cycles. Researchers report that a template-switch adaptor with 12 random nucleotides tagged each cDNA molecule. TCRdb analysed the 5' RACE reads with MiXCR anew, one entry per CDR3 protein. Here the sample spans 1.5 million to 2 million distinct CDR3 sequences, about 49% being singletons. The record originates from a study of blood T cells in healthy people across ages. The study recruited healthy Caucasian donors from Russia who were aged about 6 to 100. General study findings and limits: The lack of PBMC sorting stopped any conclusive naive versus antigen-experienced comparison. The unknown donor CMV status may have confounded expanded clonotype changes.

The rearrangement links TRBV20-1 to TRBJ2-4; a weak D match, TRBD1 (7 bases). The J call is doubtful: the DNA matches TRBJ2-7 better. This receptor was obtained from a woman between 40 and 50 years old in good health. The sequenced sample was blood. The CDR3 DNA sequence: TGCAGTGCTCGACGTGGCAGGGGGGACGAGCAGTACTTC. Residues: CSARRGRGDEQYF.